This TCR beta chain is from a study of Graves' ophthalmopathy and Graves' hyperthyroidism. In this sample, this clonotype turned up a few times. Its matching antigen is unknown. The TCR beta CDR3 regions underwent amplification from RNA transcripts. RT-PCR with HTBI primers came first, then second-round multiplex PCR. TCRdb independently ran MiXCR on the multiplex PCR reads; one entry per CDR3 protein. The sample lists about 590,000 distinct CDR3 sequences, 35% to 40% occurring once. Findings of the study overall: Most clonotypes expanded in thyroid above 0.001 frequency were present in blood too.

Germline assignment: CDR1 MGHRA and CDR2 YSYEKL. The CDR3 contains 16 residues. Trimming took off 3 bases at V and 2 bases at J, with 17 bases between the two ends. Sequencing input: peripheral blood or thyroid tissue (not recorded which). The sequence was obtained from an adult man with Graves' hyperthyroidism. V gene TRBV4-1 combines with J gene TRBJ2-7, with D possibly matching TRBD2 (5 bases). The CDR3 region is CASSHGPAGGAYEQYF. The CDR3 nucleotides read TGCGCCAGCAGCCACGGCCCGGCGGGCGGCGCCTACGAGCAGTACTTC.